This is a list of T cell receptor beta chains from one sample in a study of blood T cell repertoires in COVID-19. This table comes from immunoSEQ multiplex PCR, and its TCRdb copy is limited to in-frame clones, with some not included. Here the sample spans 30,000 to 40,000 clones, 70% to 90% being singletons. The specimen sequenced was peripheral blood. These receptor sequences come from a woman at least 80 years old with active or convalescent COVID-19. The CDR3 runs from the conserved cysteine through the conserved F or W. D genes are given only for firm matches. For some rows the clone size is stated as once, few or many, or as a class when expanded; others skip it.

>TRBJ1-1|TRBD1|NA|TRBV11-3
CASSLKVGTGNTEAFF
TGTGCCAGCAGCTTAAAGGTTGGGACAGGGAACACTGAAGCTTTCTTT
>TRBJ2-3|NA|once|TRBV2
CASSVESDTQYF
TGTGCCAGCAGTGTTGAGTCGGATACGCAGTATTTT
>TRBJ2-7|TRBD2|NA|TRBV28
CASSGGLGGLLYEQYF
TGTGCCAGCAGTGGCGGTCTGGGAGGGCTCCTGTACGAGCAGTACTTC
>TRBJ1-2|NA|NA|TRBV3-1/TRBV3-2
CASSPPLGADYGYTF
TGTGCCAGCAGCCCACCCCTGGGAGCGGACTATGGCTACACCTTC
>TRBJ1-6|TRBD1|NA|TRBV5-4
CASSLGQGSSPLHF
TGTGCCAGCAGCCTCGGACAGGGCTCTTCACCCCTCCACTTT
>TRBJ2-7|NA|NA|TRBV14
CASSQGLYAGEQYF
TGTGCCAGCAGCCAAGGTCTCTATGCGGGCGAGCAGTACTTC
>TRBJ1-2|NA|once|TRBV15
CATSRDPPTGGYTF
TGTGCCACCAGCAGAGATCCCCCCACCGGTGGCTACACCTTC
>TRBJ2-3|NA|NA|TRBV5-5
CASSRNREGTRDTQYF
TGTGCCAGCAGCAGAAACAGGGAGGGGACTCGAGATACGCAGTATTTT
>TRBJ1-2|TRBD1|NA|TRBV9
CASSPRFYQGGDGYTF
TGTGCCAGCAGCCCAAGATTTTATCAGGGGGGAGATGGCTACACCTTC
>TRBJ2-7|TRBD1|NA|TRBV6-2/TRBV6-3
CASGPGGTGNYEQYF
TGTGCCAGCGGCCCAGGAGGGACAGGGAACTACGAGCAGTACTTC
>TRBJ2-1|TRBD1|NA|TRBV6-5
CASSPTGGSYNEQFF
TGTGCCAGCAGTCCAACAGGGGGCTCCTACAATGAGCAGTTCTTC
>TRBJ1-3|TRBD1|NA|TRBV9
CASSVQGASGNTIYF
TGTGCCAGCAGCGTCCAGGGGGCCTCTGGAAACACCATATATTTT
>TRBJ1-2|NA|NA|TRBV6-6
CASSYRGTFGYTF
TGTGCCAGCAGTTACCGGGGAACTTTTGGCTACACCTTC
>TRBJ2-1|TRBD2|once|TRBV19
CASSIGERGYNEQFF
TGTGCCAGTAGTATAGGGGAGCGGGGGTACAATGAGCAGTTCTTC
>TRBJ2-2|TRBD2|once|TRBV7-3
CASSQGLAGVFGNTGELFF
TGTGCCAGCAGCCAGGGACTAGCGGGAGTCTTTGGTAACACCGGGGAGCTGTTTTTT
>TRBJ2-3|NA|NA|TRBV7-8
CASSRAMAADTQYF
TGTGCCAGCAGCCGCGCCATGGCCGCAGATACGCAGTATTTT
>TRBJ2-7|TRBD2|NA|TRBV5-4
CASSLAGTSPREQYF
TGTGCCAGCAGCTTGGCCGGGACTAGTCCTCGGGAGCAGTACTTC
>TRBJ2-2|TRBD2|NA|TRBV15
CATSRDIAGGELFF
TGTGCCACCAGCAGAGATATAGCGGGCGGGGAGCTGTTTTTT
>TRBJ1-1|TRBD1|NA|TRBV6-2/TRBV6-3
CASSYYLGQGSLNTEAFF
TGTGCCAGCAGCTACTATTTAGGACAGGGAAGTCTGAACACTGAAGCTTTCTTT
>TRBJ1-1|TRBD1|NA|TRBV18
CASSPGTGGGSTEAFF
TGTGCCAGCTCCCCCGGGACAGGGGGGGGGAGCACTGAAGCTTTCTTT
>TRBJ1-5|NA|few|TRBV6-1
CASREDFNQPQHF
TGTGCCAGCAGGGAAGACTTCAATCAGCCCCAGCATTTT
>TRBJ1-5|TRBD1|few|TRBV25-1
CASTPPTGKPQHF
TGTGCCAGCACCCCACCGACAGGGAAGCCCCAGCATTTT
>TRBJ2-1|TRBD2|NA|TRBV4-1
CASSPQGTSGDTEQFF
TGCGCCAGCAGCCCGCAGGGGACTAGCGGGGACACTGAGCAGTTCTTC
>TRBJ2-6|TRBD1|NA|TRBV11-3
CASSPGQGAGGANVLTF
TGTGCCAGCAGCCCCGGACAGGGGGCAGGGGGGGCCAACGTCCTGACTTTC
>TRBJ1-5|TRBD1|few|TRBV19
CASSLGQGDQPQHF
TGTGCCAGTAGCCTGGGACAGGGAGATCAGCCCCAGCATTTT
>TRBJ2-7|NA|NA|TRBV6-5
CASSKQPQVYEQYF
TGTGCCAGCAGTAAACAACCCCAGGTCTACGAGCAGTACTTC
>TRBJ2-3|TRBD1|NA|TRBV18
CASSPVQGAADTQYF
TGTGCCAGCTCACCAGTACAGGGGGCTGCAGATACGCAGTATTTT
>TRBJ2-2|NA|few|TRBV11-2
CASSRERATGELFF
TGTGCCAGCAGCCGCGAGCGAGCGACCGGGGAGCTGTTTTTT
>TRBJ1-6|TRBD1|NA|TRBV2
CASSGPGTGNNSPLHF
TGTGCCAGCAGTGGGCCGGGGACAGGGAATAATTCACCCCTCCACTTT
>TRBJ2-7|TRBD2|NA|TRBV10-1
CASSDRGRDDRQYF
TGCGCCAGCAGTGATCGCGGGAGAGACGACCGGCAGTACTTC
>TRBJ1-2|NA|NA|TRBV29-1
CSVEDRNYGYTF
TGCAGCGTTGAAGACAGGAACTATGGCTACACCTTC
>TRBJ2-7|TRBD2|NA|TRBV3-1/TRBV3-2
CASSRWTSGYEQYF
TGTGCCAGCAGCCGGTGGACTAGCGGTTACGAGCAGTACTTC
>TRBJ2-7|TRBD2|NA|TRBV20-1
CSASGAGGPYEQYF
TGCAGTGCTAGTGGCGCGGGGGGGCCCTACGAGCAGTACTTC